This T cell receptor beta chain comes out of a study of blood T cell repertoires in COVID-19. In the study overall: Samples taken during acute and convalescent COVID-19 were collected in the United States, Italy and Spain.

In terms of age and location, participants ranged from roughly 18 to 89 years and lived in about two dozen US areas. Donors of Cohort 3 who recovered were those that had two negative PCRs, clearance, or symptom resolution. Germline V CDR1 and CDR2: GTSNPN, SVGIG (reference sequence). The CDR3 totals 15 residues. V lost 3 bases, J lost 6 bases, and 6 bases stayed unmatched. In the authors' methods: It was from reference gene primer amplification that nucleated cell counts were estimated. Libraries were prepared by immunoSEQ multiplex PCR; TCRdb keeps only in-frame clonotypes and omits some of them. V, J and clone size are taken as reported in that table, and D and trimming were inferred from the DNA itself. This table has more than 300,000 clones, more than 75% appearing once.

The V call is TRBV30, the J call TRBJ1-6; 9 bases map to TRBD1. Sequencing was done on a sample of PBMCs or T cells enriched from blood (not recorded which). This clonotype originated in a woman between 18 and 30 years old who had recovered from COVID-19. CDR3 amino acids: CAWSAGTGFNSPLHF. In DNA form, the CDR3 reads TGTGCCTGGAGCGCCGGGACAGGGTTTAATTCACCCCTCCACTTT.